This entry lists 17 T cell receptor beta chains sequenced from one sample in a study of blood T cell repertoires in COVID-19. TCRdb's copy holds only in-frame clones and misses some; the assay was immunoSEQ multiplex PCR. The repertoire holds some 150,000 clones, approximately 80% seen once, with 1.5% to 2% in the top ten. Sequences were obtained from peripheral blood. These receptors were collected from a human donor in a cohort sampled during active COVID-19.

The table lists this clone with a count of one. The chain employs TRBV6-5 and TRBJ1-6; D gene unclear. CDR3 length: 13 residues. Germline loops: CDR1 MNHEY, CDR2 SVGAGI. V lost 0 bases and J lost 7, with 4 bases in between. CDR3 in amino acids: CASSYSTNSPLHF. CDR3 DNA sequence: TGTGCCAGCAGTTACTCTACAAATTCACCCCTCCACTTT.

The chain combines TRBV12-2 with TRBJ2-7; TRBD2, the D gene given by the table, was not confirmed from the DNA. TRBV12-2 is given as a pseudogene. CDR3 length: 17 amino acids. The CDR3 sequence is CASRLVGAGGRRNEQYF. The CDR3 DNA follows: TGTGCAAGTCGCTTAGTTGGAGCGGGAGGGCGAAGGAACGAGCAGTACTTC.

The chain recombines TRBV7-3 with TRBJ1-2; D might be TRBD1 (5 bases). Germline CDR1 is SGHTA and CDR2 is FQGTGA. The CDR3 runs to 12 residues. V was clipped by 8 bases and J by 5 bases, with 12 bases between them. This chain's CDR3 is CASHEQEYGYTF. The CDR3 DNA is TGTGCCAGCCATGAACAGGAGTATGGCTACACCTTC.

The CDR3 bases are TGTGCCATCAGTGAGCTACAGACAGGGATCGGGGAGCTGTTTTTT. Translated, it gives CAISELQTGIGELFF. The chain carries TRBV10-3 and TRBJ2-2, with 7 positions matching TRBD1. V lost 2 bases to trimming and J lost 7 bases; unmatched junction nucleotides: 7. The CDR3 loop spans 15 amino acids. Per the germline V gene, CDR1 is ENHRY and CDR2 is SYGVKD.

This chain links TRBV18 with TRBJ2-2, with TRBD2 matching over 12 bases. J was trimmed by 4 bases and V by 0 bases; bases with no gene match: 6. This CDR3 comprises 18 residues. Germline V lookup: CDR1 KGHSH, CDR2 LQKENI. CDR3 amino acids: CASSPPASGRAATGELFF. The CDR3 DNA reads as TGTGCCAGCTCACCACCAGCTAGCGGGAGGGCCGCCACCGGGGAGCTGTTTTTT.

CDR3 nucleotides: TGCGCCAGCAGCCAAGAGACCGTTGGGAGGACAGATACGCAGTATTTT. This codes for CASSQETVGRTDTQYF. The chain uses TRBV4-1 and TRBJ2-3; D perhaps matches TRBD2 (6 bases). The V end was cut by 0 bases, the J end by 3 bases, with 13 bases between. Germline CDR1 is MGHRA and CDR2 is YSYEKL. The CDR3 is made up of 16 amino acids.

This chain uses TRBV5-1 with TRBJ2-7; D not certain. This CDR3 region has 11 residues. Germline V gene sequence: CDR1 SGHRS, CDR2 YFSETQ. The V gene lost 4 bases and the J gene lost 2 bases, with 4 bases spanning the gap. For the CDR3, the DNA is TGCGCCAGCAGCACACCCTACGAGCAGTACTTC. Its protein product is CASSTPYEQYF.

This chain connects TRBV6-5 to TRBJ2-7; D uncertain. The V end was cut by 6 bases, the J end by 3 bases, with 12 bases between. Germline V gene data show CDR1 as MNHEY and CDR2 as SVGAGI. This CDR3 contains 13 residues. The CDR3 nucleotides read TGTGCCAGCAGGGCCGACACCTTCTACGAGCAGTACTTC. This encodes CASRADTFYEQYF.

This clone was seen just once. The chain employs TRBV6-1 and TRBJ2-3; 7 bases are a match to TRBD1. This CDR3 has 16 amino acids. Germline V gene sequence: CDR1 MNHNS, CDR2 SASEGT. V was clipped by 1 base and J by 8 bases; unmatched bases: 12. CDR3 in DNA: TGTGCCAGCAGTGAAGGGACAGGCGTCGGCATTTTTACGCAGTATTTT. This encodes CASSEGTGVGIFTQYF.

The gene calls are TRBV5-6 and TRBJ2-7; 13 bases agree with TRBD2. The CDR3 covers 17 residues. The germline CDR1 and CDR2 sequences are SGHDT and YYEEEE. The J segment lost 1 base and the V segment lost 1 base, leaving 5 bases of the junction unmatched. In DNA, the CDR3 is TGTGCCAGCAGCTTGTTGGGACTAGCGGGACAGTCCTACGAGCAGTACTTC. Residues: CASSLLGLAGQSYEQYF.

J is TRBJ2-1 and V is TRBV2, with D perhaps matching TRBD2 (6 bases). V was pared by 5 bases and J by 6 bases, with 11 bases between. Germline V gene lookup returns CDR1 SNHLY and CDR2 FYNNEI. The CDR3 covers 13 residues. In DNA, the CDR3 is TGTGCCAGCAGTTGGCGAGCGGGCAATGAGCAGTTCTTC. Translation gives CASSWRAGNEQFF.

The J gene is TRBJ2-1, the V gene TRBV28, with TRBD2 matching over 11 bases. CDR1 is MDHEN, CDR2 SYDVKM, per germline. Trimming cost V 4 bases and J 4 bases; bases outside gene matches: 9. The CDR3 spans 17 residues. CDR3 nucleotides: TGTGCCAGCAGTTCCTCCGGACTAGCGGGTCTTTACAATGAGCAGTTCTTC. As protein: CASSSSGLAGLYNEQFF.

The chain employs TRBV29-1 and TRBJ2-7; 7 bases line up with TRBD1. Trimming at V came to 5 bases and at J to 2 bases, leaving 6 bases not matched to a gene. The CDR3 sequence is 13 residues long. In germline, CDR1 is SQVTM, CDR2 ANQGSEA. CDR3 loop: CSVYSGTAYEQYF. CDR3 nucleotides: TGCAGCGTTTACTCCGGGACAGCCTACGAGCAGTACTTC.

This sequence joins TRBV27 and TRBJ1-2, with 9 nucleotides matching TRBD1. CDR3 size: 15 residues. Losses at the gene ends were 7 bases for V and 8 bases for J; bases not matched to a gene: 14. Germline V gene sequence: CDR1 MNHEY, CDR2 SMNVEV (reference sequence). CDR3 loop: CASKLQLQGASGYTF. The CDR3 DNA reads as TGTGCCAGCAAGTTACAGCTACAGGGGGCGTCCGGCTACACCTTC.

The V and J genes are TRBV7-9 and TRBJ2-3, with 13 bases matching TRBD2. J gave up 4 bases and V 8 bases, and 6 bases lay outside the gene matches. In germline, CDR1 is SEHNR, CDR2 FQNEAQ (reference sequence). There are 15 residues in the CDR3. The CDR3 loop reads CASLTGLAGADTQYF. In DNA form, the CDR3 reads TGTGCCAGCCTCACCGGACTAGCGGGAGCAGATACGCAGTATTTT.

The chain links TRBV19 to TRBJ2-1; 11 bases fit TRBD2. The CDR3 runs to 15 residues. V shed 7 bases and J 6 bases; nucleotides not matched to a gene: 8. Germline values: CDR1 LNHDA, CDR2 SQIVND (reference sequence). The CDR3 loop is CASKTSGSSVNEQFF. In DNA, the CDR3 is TGTGCCAGTAAAACTAGCGGGAGTAGCGTCAATGAGCAGTTCTTC.

V gene TRBV5-1 combines with J gene TRBJ2-3, with 8 bases lining up with TRBD2. CDR1 is SGHRS, CDR2 YFSETQ, per germline. Unmatched junction bases numbered 7, after V lost 2 bases and J lost 2 bases. The CDR3 loop spans 16 amino acids. The CDR3 coding sequence is TGCGCCAGCAGCTTAACGGGACTAGATGACACAGATACGCAGTATTTT. Its protein is CASSLTGLDDTDTQYF.